The rows below give T cell receptor beta chains drawn from one sample of a study of beta chain features in type 1 diabetes. Only in-frame clones appear in the TCRdb table, and some are missing; sequencing was by immunoSEQ multiplex PCR. Counted here are around 140,000 clones, around 9% occurring once; the ten biggest clones make up 0.75%. Sequenced: central memory CD4+ T cells from blood. Every receptor here comes from a man aged 25 to 40 with type 1 diabetes. The CDR3 runs from the conserved cysteine through the conserved F or W. The D gene is left open where the match is weak. The size of a clone is reported for some rows only, either as once, few or many, or as a class for expanded clones.

clone_size,d_call,j_call,cdr3_length,v_call,cdr3_aa,cdr3_nt
.,.,TRBJ2-2,14,TRBV2,CASSERRGTGELFF,TGTGCCAGCAGTGAGCGCAGGGGCACCGGGGAGCTGTTTTTT
.,TRBD1,TRBJ2-5,16,TRBV10-3,CAISEFRTGPQETQYF,TGTGCCATCAGTGAGTTTAGGACAGGGCCTCAAGAGACCCAGTACTTC
few,.,TRBJ2-5,14,TRBV5-1,CASSENWGGETQYF,TGCGCCAGCAGCGAAAATTGGGGAGGTGAGACCCAGTACTTC
.,TRBD2,TRBJ2-7,13,TRBV30,CAWSPQKRGASYF,TGTGCCTGGAGTCCCCAGAAGCGGGGGGCCTCGTACTTC
.,.,TRBJ2-1,16,TRBV4-1,CASSQGLFRPNHEQFF,TGCGCCAGCAGCCAAGGGCTGTTCAGGCCTAATCATGAGCAGTTCTTC
.,TRBD1,TRBJ1-1,15,TRBV11-1,CASSPADRGNTEAFF,TGTGCCAGCAGCCCTGCGGACAGGGGGAACACTGAAGCTTTCTTT
few,.,TRBJ2-5,13,TRBV15,CATSRDTWETQYF,TGTGCCACCAGCAGAGATACTTGGGAGACCCAGTACTTC
.,.,TRBJ2-1,13,TRBV29-1,CSAVHSSYNEQFF,TGCAGTGCGGTCCATAGCTCCTACAATGAGCAGTTCTTC
.,.,TRBJ1-2,12,TRBV28,CASSLMSYGYTF,TGTGCCAGCAGTTTAATGAGCTATGGCTACACCTTC
few,.,TRBJ2-3,15,TRBV2,CASSPRGDATDTQYF,TGTGCCAGCAGTCCCAGGGGGGATGCCACAGATACGCAGTATTTT
few,.,TRBJ2-7,17,TRBV28,CASSLRLLGLPSYEQYF,TGTGCCAGCAGTTTAAGGTTGTTGGGACTCCCTTCCTACGAGCAGTACTTC
once,.,TRBJ2-3,13,TRBV5-1,CASSPSPSDTQYF,TGCGCCAGCAGCCCCTCTCCGTCAGATACGCAGTATTTT
few,.,TRBJ2-3,15,TRBV9,CASSASTVYTDTQYF,TGTGCCAGCAGCGCCTCGACAGTATACACAGATACGCAGTATTTT
.,.,TRBJ2-7,15,TRBV4-3,CASSPRGTEPYEQYF,TGCGCCAGCAGCCCAAGGGGGACGGAGCCTTACGAGCAGTACTTC
.,TRBD1,TRBJ2-5,15,TRBV9,CASSVGTGSRETQYF,TGTGCCAGCAGCGTCGGGACAGGGAGTCGAGAGACCCAGTACTTC
few,.,TRBJ2-1,16,TRBV5-1,CASSFAQGGFYNEQFF,TGCGCCAGCAGCTTTGCCCAGGGGGGATTCTACAATGAGCAGTTCTTC
.,TRBD1,TRBJ1-2,15,TRBV4-1,CASSRQQGAWDGYTF,TGCGCCAGCAGCCGTCAACAGGGGGCGTGGGATGGCTACACCTTC
few,.,TRBJ1-5,14,TRBV9,CASSRTPGNQPQHF,TGTGCCAGCAGCCGCACCCCGGGAAATCAGCCCCAGCATTTT
few,TRBD1,TRBJ2-2,17,TRBV4-2,CASSQDMGDRRTGELFF,TGTGCCAGCAGCCAAGATATGGGGGACAGGAGGACCGGGGAGCTGTTTTTT
few,.,TRBJ1-2,15,TRBV5-4,CASSLLQGYNYGYTF,TGTGCCAGCAGCTTGCTGCAGGGGTATAACTATGGCTACACCTTC
.,TRBD1,TRBJ1-1,13,TRBV29-1,CSVTGGSGTEAFF,TGCAGCGTGACAGGGGGCTCGGGGACTGAAGCTTTCTTT
few,.,TRBJ2-4,14,TRBV4-3,CASSQALAKNIQYF,TGCGCCAGCAGCCAAGCACTAGCCAAAAACATTCAGTACTTC
.,TRBD1,TRBJ1-5,12,TRBV30,CAWSVQGEPQHF,TGTGCCTGGAGTGTACAGGGGGAGCCCCAGCATTTT
many,.,TRBJ1-5,16,TRBV4-1,CASSQESENSNQPQHF,TGCGCCAGCAGCCAAGAGTCAGAAAATAGCAATCAGCCCCAGCATTTT
few,TRBD2,TRBJ2-5,15,TRBV5-1,CASSLALAAGETQYF,TGCGCCAGCAGCTTGGCTCTAGCGGCAGGAGAGACCCAGTACTTC
.,.,TRBJ2-5,11,TRBV20-1,CSAVSRETQYF,TGCAGTGCTGTAAGCCGAGAGACCCAGTACTTC
few,.,TRBJ2-6,17,TRBV5-1,CASSQNPQGSGANVLTF,TGCGCCAGCAGTCAAAACCCACAGGGCTCTGGGGCCAACGTCCTGACTTTC
few,.,TRBJ2-5,15,TRBV7-9,CASSLGQGISETQYF,TGTGCCAGCAGCCTTGGTCAGGGGATCTCGGAGACCCAGTACTTC